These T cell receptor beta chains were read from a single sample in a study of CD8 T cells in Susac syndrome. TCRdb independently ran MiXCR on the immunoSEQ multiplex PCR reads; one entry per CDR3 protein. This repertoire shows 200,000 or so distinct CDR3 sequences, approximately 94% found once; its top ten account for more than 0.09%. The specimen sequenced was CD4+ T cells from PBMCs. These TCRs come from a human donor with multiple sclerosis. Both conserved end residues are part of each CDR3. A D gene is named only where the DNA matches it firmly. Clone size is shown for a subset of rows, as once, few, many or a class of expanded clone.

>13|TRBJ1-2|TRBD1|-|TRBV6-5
TGTGCCAGCAGAATTCAGGGGGGCTATGGCTACACCTTC
CASRIQGGYGYTF
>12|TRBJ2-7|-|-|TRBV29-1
TGCAGCGTTTCTGACTTCCGATACGAGCAGTACTTC
CSVSDFRYEQYF
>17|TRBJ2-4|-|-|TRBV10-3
TGTGCCATCAGTGAGCCGACCCAGAGAGGAGCCAAAAACATTCAGTACTTC
CAISEPTQRGAKNIQYF
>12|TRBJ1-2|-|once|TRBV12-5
TGTGCTAGTGGGGGGGGTGTCTATGGCTACACCTTC
CASGGGVYGYTF
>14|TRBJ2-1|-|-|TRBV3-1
TGTGCCAGCAGCCATTTAGGAAATAACAATGAGCAGTTCTTC
CASSHLGNNNEQFF
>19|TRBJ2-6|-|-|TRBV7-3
TGTGCCAGCAGTTACTGGCCCGGGACGGATTCCTCTGGGGCCAACGTCCTGACTTTC
CASSYWPGTDSSGANVLTF
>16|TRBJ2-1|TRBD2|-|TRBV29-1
TGCAGCGTTGTCCCAGCGGGGGGCTCCTCCTACAATGAGCAGTTCTTC
CSVVPAGGSSYNEQFF
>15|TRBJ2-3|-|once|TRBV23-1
TGCGCCAGCAGTCAGACGGCAGGGGGGACAGATACGCAGTATTTT
CASSQTAGGTDTQYF
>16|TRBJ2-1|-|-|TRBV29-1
TGCAGCGTTGAAGACCCAGGGCCGAGCTCCTACAATGAGCAGTTCTTC
CSVEDPGPSSYNEQFF
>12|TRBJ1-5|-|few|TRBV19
TGTGCCAGTAGGACGGGCAATCAGCCCCAGCATTTT
CASRTGNQPQHF
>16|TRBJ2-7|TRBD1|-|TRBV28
TGTGCCAGCAGTTTACCCCGACAGGGGAGTTTGTACGAGCAGTACTTC
CASSLPRQGSLYEQYF
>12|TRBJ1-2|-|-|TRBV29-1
TGCAGCGGGTTCGACAGCATCTATGGCTACACCTTC
CSGFDSIYGYTF
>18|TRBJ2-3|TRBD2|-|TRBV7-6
TGTGCCAGCAGCCTGGGGACGGGCGGGGGGATCCCCGCAGATACGCAGTATTTT
CASSLGTGGGIPADTQYF
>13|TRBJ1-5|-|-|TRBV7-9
TGTGCCAGCAGCCTTAAGTACGATCAGCCCCAGCATTTT
CASSLKYDQPQHF
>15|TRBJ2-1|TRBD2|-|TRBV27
TGTGCCAGCAGTCTCATAGCGGGGGGCTACAATGAGCAGTTCTTC
CASSLIAGGYNEQFF
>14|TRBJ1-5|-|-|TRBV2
TGTGCCAGCACCCCAGGGACGTCTTTTCAGCCCCAGCATTTT
CASTPGTSFQPQHF
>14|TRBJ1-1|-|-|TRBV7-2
TGTGCCAGCAGCCCGTGGTTGGCCTCCACTGAAGCTTTCTTT
CASSPWLASTEAFF
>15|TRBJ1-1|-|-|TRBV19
TGTGCCAGTAACCTGAGCCCAGGGACGAACACTGAAGCTTTCTTT
CASNLSPGTNTEAFF
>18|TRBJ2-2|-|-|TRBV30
TGTGCCTGGAGTCCAATCTACGGGCAGGGATCGAACACCGGGGAGCTGTTTTTT
CAWSPIYGQGSNTGELFF
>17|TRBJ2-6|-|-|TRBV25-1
TGTGCCAGCAGTGGTTACAGGGAATCTTCTGGGGCCAACGTCCTGACTTTC
CASSGYRESSGANVLTF
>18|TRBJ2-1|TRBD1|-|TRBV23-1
TGCGCCAGCAGTCAATCGGTACAGGGGGTGAGCTCCTACAATGAGCAGTTCTTC
CASSQSVQGVSSYNEQFF
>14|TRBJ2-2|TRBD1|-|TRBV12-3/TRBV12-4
TGTGCCAGCAGAAGGGACAGGGGGCCCGGGGAGCTGTTTTTT
CASRRDRGPGELFF
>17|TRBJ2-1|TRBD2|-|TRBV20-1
TGCAGTGCCAGCCGGCTAGCGGGGGACCCGAGGAGCAATGAGCAGTTCTTC
CSASRLAGDPRSNEQFF
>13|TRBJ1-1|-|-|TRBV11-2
TGTGCCAGCAGCGAAAGGGGCCACACTGAAGCTTTCTTT
CASSERGHTEAFF
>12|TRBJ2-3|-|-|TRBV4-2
TGTGCCAGCAGCCAAAATGCAGATACGCAGTATTTT
CASSQNADTQYF
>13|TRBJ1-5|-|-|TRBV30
TGTGCCTGGAGTGCCAGTACCGGGCAGCCCCAGCATTTT
CAWSASTGQPQHF
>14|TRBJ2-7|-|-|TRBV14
TGTGCCAGCAGTCCGGGTAGGGGCTCCTACGAGCAGTACTTC
CASSPGRGSYEQYF
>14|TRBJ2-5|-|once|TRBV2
TGTGCCAGCAGTGCGACAGGCTCCCCGGAGACCCAGTACTTC
CASSATGSPETQYF
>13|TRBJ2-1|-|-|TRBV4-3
TGCGCCAGCAGCCAAGATGCAGGAGAGGAGCAGTTCTTC
CASSQDAGEEQFF
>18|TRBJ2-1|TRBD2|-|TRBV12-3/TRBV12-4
TGTGCCAGCAGTTTAAAAGAGGGATGGGCTAGCGGGGGGAATGAGCAGTTCTTC
CASSLKEGWASGGNEQFF
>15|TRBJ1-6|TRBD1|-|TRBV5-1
TGCGCCAGCAGCTTGACAGGGGTGGGTAATTCACCCCTCCACTTT
CASSLTGVGNSPLHF
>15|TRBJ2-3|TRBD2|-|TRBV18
TGTGCCAGCCAGGAGCAGCGGGGATTCACAGATACGCAGTATTTT
CASQEQRGFTDTQYF